The clone carrying this T cell receptor beta chain was found many times. As yet, its antigen is unknown. This sample was taken from a study of metastatic and nonmetastatic thyroid tumors. Study-wide context: Repertoire data that came from the blood and tumor or nodule tissue of malignant and benign thyroid patients were compared. Whole-study results and caveats: Significantly greater TCR beta diversity was reportedly found in malignant thyroid tumors than in benign nodules (in blood and tumor).

All patients were untreated before thyroid surgery. TCRdb reanalyzed the PCR reads with MiXCR. This sample has under 25,000 clones, with approximately 26% found just once. Per germline, CDR1 KGHSH and CDR2 LQKENI. Deletions cut 3 bases from V and 1 base from J, with 12 bases between. The CDR3 totals 15 residues. The chain uses TRBV18 and TRBJ1-1; D is perhaps TRBD1 (6 bases). This clonotype was sampled from a female donor with papillary thyroid cancer or a benign thyroid nodule (not recorded which). Some clones in this sample may be carry-over from other donors' samples. Sequencing was performed on blood. The CDR3 DNA is TGTGCCAGCTCACCTAGGGACAATCGGAACACTGAAGCTTTCTTT. Its translation is CASSPRDNRNTEAFF. Based on the CDR3 plus reference TRBV18 and TRBJ1-1, the full variable domain is NAGVMQNPRHLVRRRGQEARLRCSPMKGHSHVYWYRQLPEEGLKFMVYLQKENIIDESGMPKERFSAEFPKEGPSILRIQQVVRGDSAAYFCASSPRDNRNTEAFFGQGTRLTVV.